The rows below give T cell receptor beta chains drawn from one sample of a study of T cell repertoires in cytomegalovirus infection. TCRdb called the reads again in MiXCR, with one record for every CDR3 protein. In the table there are 450,000 to 650,000 distinct CDR3 sequences, around 27% of which are singletons. The sequenced material came from PBMCs. These receptors were obtained from a human donor in good health (CMV status not recorded). Some clones in this sample may be carry-over from other donors' samples. Each CDR3 is given with its conserved first and last residue. The D gene is left open where the match is weak. Size tells how often a clone was seen (once, few, many) or the class of an expanded clone, and some rows leave it out.

V,D,size,J,CDR3,DNA
TRBV6-5,.,.,TRBJ1-4,CASSYGRTNEKLFF,TGTGCCAGCAGTTACGGACGGACAAATGAAAAACTGTTTTTT
TRBV5-6,TRBD2,.,TRBJ2-3,CASSLLAGGEDTQYF,TGTGCCAGCAGCTTACTAGCGGGAGGCGAGGATACGCAGTATTTT
TRBV12-3/TRBV12-4,TRBD2,.,TRBJ2-1,CASSTGLAGDEQFF,TGTGCCAGCAGTACAGGACTAGCGGGCGATGAGCAGTTCTTC
TRBV6-2/TRBV6-3,TRBD2,few,TRBJ2-1,CACRLANEQFF,TGTGCCTGCAGACTAGCTAATGAGCAGTTCTTC
TRBV25-1,TRBD2,.,TRBJ2-2,CASSEYGGDTGELFF,TGTGCCAGCAGTGAATATGGGGGGGACACCGGGGAGCTGTTTTTT
TRBV2,.,few,TRBJ2-2,CAIRDFHTGELFF,TGTGCCATCCGGGACTTTCACACCGGGGAGCTGTTTTTT
TRBV29-1,.,once,TRBJ2-7,CSVPGPGREQYF,TGCAGCGTCCCGGGCCCTGGGCGCGAGCAGTACTTC
TRBV7-3,.,many,TRBJ2-2,CASSLGQATGELFF,TGTGCCAGCAGCCTAGGGCAGGCCACCGGGGAGCTGTTTTTT
TRBV7-9,TRBD1,.,TRBJ1-2,CASSLAGGQVDGYTF,TGTGCCAGCAGCTTAGCGGGGGGACAGGTTGATGGCTACACCTTC
TRBV20-1,TRBD2,.,TRBJ2-5,CSARDLAGGPLTQYF,TGCAGTGCTAGAGATCTAGCGGGAGGGCCGTTGACCCAGTACTTC
TRBV7-2,.,many,TRBJ2-2,CASSWLGDRRSLNTGELFF,TGTGCCAGCAGCTGGTTGGGGGACCGTCGCAGCCTGAACACCGGGGAGCTGTTTTTT
TRBV7-2,TRBD2,few,TRBJ2-3,CASSSPGLAGAGTDTQYF,TGTGCCAGCAGCTCACCGGGACTAGCGGGGGCGGGCACAGATACGCAGTATTTT
TRBV7-9,TRBD2,few,TRBJ2-5,CASSPTSEQETQYF,TGTGCCAGCAGCCCGACTAGCGAGCAAGAGACCCAGTACTTC
TRBV2,.,.,TRBJ1-5,CASSPSVRSNQPQHF,TGTGCCAGCAGTCCCTCCGTCAGAAGCAATCAGCCCCAGCATTTT
TRBV6-1,.,many,TRBJ2-4,CASRPKGLAKNIQYF,TGTGCCAGCAGGCCTAAGGGCTTAGCCAAAAACATTCAGTACTTC
TRBV6-2/TRBV6-3,TRBD2,.,TRBJ2-3,CASSPRREWDTQYF,TGTGCCAGCAGCCCGCGGCGGGAGTGGGATACGCAGTATTTT
TRBV10-3,TRBD1,few,TRBJ2-5,CATADRGQETQYF,TGTGCCACCGCGGACAGGGGCCAAGAGACCCAGTACTTC
TRBV20-1,.,.,TRBJ1-4,CSARVGGEKLFF,TGCAGTGCTAGAGTCGGTGGGGAAAAACTGTTTTTT
TRBV28,TRBD2,few,TRBJ2-1,CASRTGAVTSGRNEQFF,TGTGCCAGCAGAACAGGGGCGGTAACTAGCGGGAGAAATGAGCAGTTCTTC
TRBV4-1,.,many,TRBJ1-1,CASSPTSAGKTEAFF,TGCGCCAGCAGCCCAACGTCGGCAGGGAAAACTGAAGCTTTCTTT
TRBV27,.,.,TRBJ1-5,CASRGLDGNQPQHF,TGTGCCAGCAGGGGACTGGATGGCAATCAGCCCCAGCATTTT
TRBV28,.,.,TRBJ1-4,CASSLLTGKNEKLFF,TGTGCCAGCAGCCTCCTCACAGGGAAAAATGAAAAACTGTTTTTT
TRBV10-2,.,.,TRBJ2-1,CASSEGRTASGLVYNEQFF,TGCGCCAGCAGTGAAGGGAGGACAGCTAGCGGTTTAGTCTACAATGAGCAGTTCTTC
TRBV27,TRBD2,few,TRBJ2-5,CASSLSRLADGKETQYF,TGTGCCAGCAGTTTATCTCGGCTAGCGGATGGAAAAGAGACCCAGTACTTC
TRBV7-8,.,many,TRBJ1-2,CASSLYHGFQYSYGYTF,TGTGCCAGCAGCTTATATCACGGGTTTCAGTATAGCTATGGCTACACCTTC
TRBV19,.,.,TRBJ2-7,CASSIRAGHSASTYEQYF,TGTGCCAGTAGTATTAGGGCAGGCCACTCAGCCTCTACCTACGAGCAGTACTTC
TRBV12-3/TRBV12-4,.,many,TRBJ1-5,CASSRQESAQHF,TGTGCCAGCAGTCGACAGGAAAGCGCCCAGCATTTT
TRBV2,.,.,TRBJ1-1,CASMEGPTFF,TGTGCCAGCATGGAGGGTCCCACTTTCTTT